This T cell receptor (beta chain) was obtained from a study of neoadjuvant anti-PD-1 for oral cavity cancer. Study as a whole: Patients without progression received a fourth nivolumab dose around day 43, then surgical resection on days 50-56. Study-wide results and limits: Treg/Th17 ratio rose with pretreatment blood and fell with post-treatment tumor TCRbeta clonality.

Germline V gene data show CDR1 as GTSNPN and CDR2 as SVGIG (reference sequence). V lost 0 bases and J 8 bases, leaving 10 bases between the germline ends. The CDR3 has 12 amino acids. This clone was counted a single time. Its antigen is currently unknown. Analysis of PBMCs was direct, with no culture step. Blood libraries mostly used about 0.5 ug genomic DNA, six replicates each. The protocol was immunoSEQ multiplex PCR, while the TCRdb copy is restricted to in-frame clones and leaves out a portion. Of 15,000 to 20,000 clones in the sample, 72% were seen once. The clonotype was recovered from a person aged 40 to 85 with oral cavity squamous cell carcinoma. The specimen comprised PBMCs, sampled before nivolumab (anti-PD-1) treatment. J is TRBJ1-2 and V is TRBV30; D remains unclear. The chain's CDR3 is CAWSVLREGYTF. DNA of the CDR3: TGTGCCTGGAGTGTACTCAGAGAGGGCTACACCTTC.